This is a list of T cell receptor beta chains from one sample in a study of OX40 agonist ivuxolimab in advanced cancers. Sequenced by immunoSEQ multiplex PCR; TCRdb stores in-frame clones only, minus some. The sample lists 75,000 to 95,000 clones; 70% to 90% were seen once. The material sequenced was CD4+ or CD8+ T cells sorted from blood, taken in a trial of the OX40 agonist ivuxolimab. The receptors derive from an adult with an advanced solid tumor such as melanoma, head and neck, liver or kidney cancer. Each CDR3 is given with its conserved first and last residue. A D gene is named only where the DNA matches it firmly. Not every row has a clone size; where given, it reads once, few, many or a size class.

CDR3 protein	CDR3 DNA	CDR3 length	V gene	J gene	D gene	clone size
CASSPPFRVGNEQFF	TGTGCCAGCAGCCCACCTTTCAGGGTAGGTAATGAGCAGTTCTTC	15	TRBV7-9	TRBJ2-1	.	.
CASSYRFNYGYTF	TGTGCCAGCAGCTACAGGTTTAACTATGGCTACACCTTC	13	TRBV5-4	TRBJ1-2	.	once
CASSELEGAADTQYF	TGTGCCAGCAGTGAGTTGGAGGGGGCCGCAGATACGCAGTATTTT	15	TRBV2	TRBJ2-3	.	.
CASSLRDSNQPQHF	TGTGCCAGCAGTTTAAGGGATAGCAATCAGCCCCAGCATTTT	14	TRBV27	TRBJ1-5	.	few
CASRGWTDTQYF	TGTGCCAGCCGAGGGTGGACAGATACGCAGTATTTT	12	TRBV2	TRBJ2-3	.	.
CATSRGGQATYGYTF	TGTGCCACCAGCAGGGGGGGCCAGGCGACGTATGGCTACACCTTC	15	TRBV15	TRBJ1-2	.	.
CASSLGQGSDTQYF	TGCGCCAGCAGCTTGGGGCAGGGGTCAGATACGCAGTATTTT	14	TRBV5-1	TRBJ2-3	.	once
CASRVRLWEENTEAFF	TGTGCCAGCAGAGTACGTCTCTGGGAAGAGAACACTGAAGCTTTCTTT	16	TRBV2	TRBJ1-1	.	once
CASSEEGAGGTEAFF	TGTGCCAGCAGTGAAGAGGGGGCGGGCGGCACTGAAGCTTTCTTT	15	TRBV2	TRBJ1-1	TRBD1	.
CASSLLDREDGYTF	TGTGCCAGCAGTCTTCTGGACAGGGAGGATGGCTACACCTTC	14	TRBV28	TRBJ1-2	TRBD1	.
CASSRNRDTYEQYF	TGTGCCAGCAGCCGCAACAGGGACACCTACGAGCAGTACTTC	14	TRBV5-6	TRBJ2-7	.	.
CASSSYTDTQYF	TGTGCCAGCAGCTCCTACACAGATACGCAGTATTTT	12	TRBV7-2	TRBJ2-3	.	few
CASSSGELFF	TGTGCCAGTAGCTCCGGGGAGCTGTTTTTT	10	TRBV19	TRBJ2-2	.	.
CASADRENIQYF	TGTGCCAGCGCGGATCGGGAAAACATTCAGTACTTC	12	TRBV7-3	TRBJ2-4	.	.
CASAPASGIIYEQYF	TGTGCCAGTGCCCCGGCTAGCGGGATTATCTACGAGCAGTACTTC	15	TRBV28	TRBJ2-7	TRBD2	.
CASSPPDHTVQFF	TGTGCCAGCTCACCACCCGATCATACCGTGCAGTTCTTC	13	TRBV18	TRBJ2-1	.	.
CASSERLAGAYEQYF	TGTGCCAGCAGCGAACGACTAGCGGGGGCCTACGAGCAGTACTTC	15	TRBV7-9	TRBJ2-7	TRBD2	.
CASSSGTGTTDTQYF	TGCGCCAGCAGCTCCGGGACAGGGACGACAGATACGCAGTATTTT	15	TRBV5-1	TRBJ2-3	TRBD1	.
CASGVGTQYF	TGTGCCAGCGGAGTGGGGACCCAGTACTTC	10	TRBV6-6	TRBJ2-5	.	.
CASSPFSGTANTGELFF	TGTGCCAGCTCGCCGTTTTCCGGGACAGCCAACACCGGGGAGCTGTTTTTT	17	TRBV18	TRBJ2-2	TRBD1	once
CAISEWGYGYGYTF	TGTGCCATCAGTGAATGGGGATATGGGTATGGCTACACCTTC	14	TRBV10-3	TRBJ1-2	.	.
CASSSGTYNEQFF	TGTGCCAGCAGCTCCGGGACATACAATGAGCAGTTCTTC	13	TRBV6-1	TRBJ2-1	.	.
CASSQKHSNQPQHF	TGTGCCAGCAGCCAGAAGCATAGCAATCAGCCCCAGCATTTT	14	TRBV6-6	TRBJ1-5	.	.
CATNRGFGETQYF	TGTGCCACCAATCGGGGGTTTGGCGAGACCCAGTACTTC	13	TRBV15	TRBJ2-5	.	.
CASSLGLALYNEQFF	TGCGCCAGCAGCTTGGGACTAGCCTTATACAATGAGCAGTTCTTC	15	TRBV5-1	TRBJ2-1	TRBD2	.
CASSLTSGTRETQYF	TGTGCCAGCAGCTTGACTAGCGGGACTAGAGAGACCCAGTACTTC	15	TRBV5-4	TRBJ2-5	TRBD2	.
CSVVGQGRYEQYF	TGCAGCGTTGTGGGGCAGGGGAGGTACGAGCAGTACTTC	13	TRBV29-1	TRBJ2-7	.	.
CASSSGTRLTYNEQFF	TGTGCCAGCAGCTCCGGGACTCGCCTTACCTACAATGAGCAGTTCTTC	16	TRBV7-9	TRBJ2-1	.	.
CASSPFYHSGANVLTF	TGTGCCAGCAGCCCCTTCTATCATTCTGGGGCCAACGTCCTGACTTTC	16	TRBV7-9	TRBJ2-6	.	.
CASSERGVLAGETQYF	TGTGCCAGCAGCGAAAGGGGAGTCCTAGCGGGGGAGACCCAGTACTTC	16	TRBV4-2	TRBJ2-5	TRBD2	.
CASSLRTSGGANEQFF	TGCGCCAGCAGCTTACGGACTAGCGGGGGGGCTAATGAGCAGTTCTTC	16	TRBV5-1	TRBJ2-1	TRBD2	.
CASSFEGRADTQYF	TGTGCCAGCAGCTTCGAGGGTAGGGCAGATACGCAGTATTTT	14	TRBV5-4	TRBJ2-3	.	.
CASSSGHGRTDTQYF	TGTGCCAGCAGCTCAGGCCACGGTAGGACAGATACGCAGTATTTT	15	TRBV13	TRBJ2-3	.	.
CASSLTGGGDTIYF	TGTGCCAGCAGCCTGACAGGGGGTGGGGACACCATATATTTT	14	TRBV9	TRBJ1-3	TRBD1	.
CASSPAGSDTQYF	TGTGCCAGCAGCCCTGCCGGGTCAGATACGCAGTATTTT	13	TRBV5-4	TRBJ2-3	.	.
CASSFTGINQPQHF	TGTGCCAGCAGTTTTACAGGGATCAATCAGCCCCAGCATTTT	14	TRBV27	TRBJ1-5	.	few
CASSQTAPGATNSPLHF	TGTGCCAGCTCACAAACGGCTCCAGGGGCGACTAATTCACCCCTCCACTTT	17	TRBV18	TRBJ1-6	.	.
CASSKRQGAYYNEQFF	TGTGCCAGCAGTAAACGACAGGGGGCCTACTACAATGAGCAGTTCTTC	16	TRBV6-6	TRBJ2-1	TRBD1	.
CASSEGQAQTYEQYF	TGTGCCAGCAGTGAGGGACAGGCACAAACCTACGAGCAGTACTTC	15	TRBV6-1	TRBJ2-7	TRBD1	.
CASSALGGNTIYF	TGTGCCAGCAGTGCTCTAGGGGGAAACACCATATATTTT	13	TRBV6-6	TRBJ1-3	.	.
CSVERNSGNTIYF	TGCAGCGTTGAACGGAACTCTGGAAACACCATATATTTT	13	TRBV29-1	TRBJ1-3	.	.
CASSDLGRGDDGYTF	TGCGCCAGCAGTGATCTAGGCAGGGGGGACGATGGCTACACCTTC	15	TRBV10-2	TRBJ1-2	TRBD1	.
CASSLSGTGGTGYTF	TGTGCCAGCAGCTTATCCGGGACAGGGGGCACTGGCTACACCTTC	15	TRBV5-4	TRBJ1-2	TRBD1	.
CASSSTGGAKNIQYF	TGTGCCAGCAGCTCTACAGGGGGGGCCAAAAACATTCAGTACTTC	15	TRBV5-6	TRBJ2-4	TRBD1	.
CASSQYNYGYTF	TGTGCCAGCAGTCAATACAACTATGGCTACACCTTC	12	TRBV28	TRBJ1-2	.	.
CASTSEQGLGYTF	TGTGCCAGCACCTCTGAACAGGGCCTTGGCTACACCTTC	13	TRBV6-1	TRBJ1-2	.	.
CASSALGTGQETQYF	TGTGCCAGCAGTGCCCTCGGAACCGGTCAAGAGACCCAGTACTTC	15	TRBV27	TRBJ2-5	.	.
CASSLEAASFSSYEQYF	TGTGCCAGCAGCTTGGAGGCAGCCAGCTTTTCCTCCTACGAGCAGTACTTC	17	TRBV5-6	TRBJ2-7	.	.
CASSPGLADYNEQFF	TGCGCCAGCAGCCCGGGACTAGCGGACTACAATGAGCAGTTCTTC	15	TRBV5-1	TRBJ2-1	TRBD2	.
CASSWRPGQGTDTQYF	TGTGCCAGCAGCTGGAGACCGGGACAGGGTACAGATACGCAGTATTTT	16	TRBV7-6	TRBJ2-3	TRBD1	.
CASQVRDIPNYGYTF	TGTGCCAGCCAAGTCCGGGACATTCCTAACTATGGCTACACCTTC	15	TRBV6-1	TRBJ1-2	.	once
CATSRDPYNSPLHF	TGTGCCACCAGCAGAGATCCTTATAATTCACCCCTCCACTTT	14	TRBV15	TRBJ1-6	.	.
CASSFRRQGSTDTQYF	TGTGCCAGCAGTTTTCGGAGACAGGGGAGCACAGATACGCAGTATTTT	16	TRBV27	TRBJ2-3	TRBD1	.
CASSPWDGRSTGELFF	TGCGCCAGCAGCCCGTGGGACGGGAGAAGCACCGGGGAGCTGTTTTTT	16	TRBV4-1	TRBJ2-2	.	.
CASRDRVGSTGELFF	TGTGCCAGCAGGGACAGGGTGGGATCCACCGGGGAGCTGTTTTTT	15	TRBV2	TRBJ2-2	TRBD1	.